Listed below are T cell receptor beta chains from one sample, sequenced in a study of blood T cell repertoires in COVID-19. Some clones are missing from TCRdb's copy, which holds only in-frame ones; the method was immunoSEQ multiplex PCR. The sample carries under 250,000 clones, about 88% recorded once. The sequencing sample was made of peripheral blood. These TCRs come from a man in his forties or fifties with COVID-19, enrolled during active disease. Both conserved end residues are part of each CDR3. A D gene is named only where the DNA matches it firmly. Rows may omit the clone size; those that give it use once, few, many or a size class.

CDR3: CASRRQGNEQFF; DNA: TGTGCCAGCAGGCGACAGGGCAATGAGCAGTTCTTC; size: .; J: TRBJ2-1; V: TRBV7-2; D: TRBD1
CDR3: CASSLSTPLGQNNEQFF; DNA: TGTGCCAGCAGCTTGTCCACCCCATTAGGACAGAACAATGAGCAGTTCTTC; size: .; J: TRBJ2-1; V: TRBV11-3; D: .
CDR3: CASSLLVRRGPTYEQYF; DNA: TGTGCCAGCAGCTTGCTGGTAAGGCGGGGCCCAACCTACGAGCAGTACTTC; size: .; J: TRBJ2-7; V: TRBV7-2; D: .
CDR3: CASSYLPRDRRYGYTF; DNA: TGTGCCAGCAGCTATCTCCCCCGGGACAGAAGATATGGCTACACCTTC; size: .; J: TRBJ1-2; V: TRBV6-6; D: TRBD1
CDR3: CASSPPGEPPTDTQYF; DNA: TGTGCCAGCTCACCACCCGGGGAACCCCCCACAGATACGCAGTATTTT; size: few; J: TRBJ2-3; V: TRBV18; D: .
CDR3: CASSLLEGSKNIQYF; DNA: TGTGCCAGCAGCTTACTTGAGGGATCCAAAAACATTCAGTACTTC; size: .; J: TRBJ2-4; V: TRBV7-2; D: .
CDR3: CASSLVQGDAYEQYF; DNA: TGCGCCAGCAGCTTGGTCCAGGGGGATGCCTACGAGCAGTACTTC; size: once; J: TRBJ2-7; V: TRBV5-1; D: TRBD1
CDR3: CASSHRTSGDLSTGELFF; DNA: TGCGCCAGCAGCCATCGGACTAGCGGGGACTTGTCCACCGGGGAGCTGTTTTTT; size: .; J: TRBJ2-2; V: TRBV5-1; D: TRBD2
CDR3: CASTDYYNEQFF; DNA: TGTGCCAGTACCGACTACTACAATGAGCAGTTCTTC; size: once; J: TRBJ2-1; V: TRBV19; D: .
CDR3: CASSVAGQGSNSPLHF; DNA: TGTGCCAGCAGCGTAGCGGGACAGGGATCGAATTCACCCCTCCACTTT; size: .; J: TRBJ1-6; V: TRBV9; D: TRBD1
CDR3: CASSEASGGFYNEQFF; DNA: TGTGCCAGCAGTGAAGCCTCAGGGGGCTTCTACAATGAGCAGTTCTTC; size: .; J: TRBJ2-1; V: TRBV2; D: TRBD1
CDR3: CATSRDGTGRGPQHF; DNA: TGTGCCACCAGCAGAGATGGGACAGGGAGAGGGCCCCAGCATTTT; size: .; J: TRBJ1-5; V: TRBV15; D: TRBD1
CDR3: CATSDRSSDQPQHF; DNA: TGTGCCACCAGTGATAGGTCTAGCGATCAGCCCCAGCATTTT; size: .; J: TRBJ1-5; V: TRBV24-1; D: .
CDR3: CASSLDRAETQYF; DNA: TGTGCCAGCAGCTTAGACAGGGCCGAGACCCAGTACTTC; size: .; J: TRBJ2-5; V: TRBV4-2; D: TRBD1
CDR3: CSVGGQGRFDEQFF; DNA: TGCAGCGTTGGGGGACAGGGGCGTTTCGATGAGCAGTTCTTC; size: few; J: TRBJ2-1; V: TRBV29-1; D: TRBD1
CDR3: CASSQEPGQSSYNSPLHF; DNA: TGCGCCAGCAGCCAAGAACCGGGACAGAGCTCCTATAATTCACCCCTCCACTTT; size: .; J: TRBJ1-6; V: TRBV4-1; D: TRBD1
CDR3: CASSWKTGAETQYF; DNA: TGTGCCAGCAGCTGGAAAACAGGGGCAGAGACCCAGTACTTC; size: .; J: TRBJ2-5; V: TRBV5-8; D: TRBD1
CDR3: CAGQGRNDGYTF; DNA: TGTGCCGGACAGGGGCGAAATGATGGCTACACCTTC; size: .; J: TRBJ1-2; V: TRBV30; D: TRBD1
CDR3: CATSEGTGKSTDTQYF; DNA: TGTGCCACCAGTGAAGGGACAGGGAAGAGCACAGATACGCAGTATTTT; size: .; J: TRBJ2-3; V: TRBV24-1; D: TRBD1
CDR3: CASGLGGNTIYF; DNA: TGTGCCAGTGGGCTTGGCGGAAACACCATATATTTT; size: .; J: TRBJ1-3; V: TRBV9; D: .
CDR3: CASSLGLDEQFF; DNA: TGTGCCAGCAGCTTAGGACTAGATGAGCAGTTCTTC; size: .; J: TRBJ2-1; V: TRBV7-8; D: .
CDR3: CASRLDREETQYF; DNA: TGTGCCAGCAGATTAGACAGGGAGGAGACCCAGTACTTC; size: .; J: TRBJ2-5; V: TRBV2; D: TRBD1
CDR3: CASSKGRAYEQFF; DNA: TGTGCCAGCAGCAAAGGCAGGGCATATGAGCAGTTCTTC; size: few; J: TRBJ2-1; V: TRBV21-1; D: .
CDR3: CASSPPGLAGFRTDTQYF; DNA: TGTGCCAGCTCACCGCCGGGACTAGCGGGGTTCCGCACAGATACGCAGTATTTT; size: once; J: TRBJ2-3; V: TRBV18; D: TRBD2
CDR3: CASSEGHRNQPQHF; DNA: TGTGCCAGCAGTGAAGGACACCGCAATCAGCCCCAGCATTTT; size: .; J: TRBJ1-5; V: TRBV6-1; D: .
CDR3: CASSNRNTEAFF; DNA: TGCGCCAGCAGTAACAGGAACACTGAAGCTTTCTTT; size: .; J: TRBJ1-1; V: TRBV10-2; D: .
CDR3: CASSLGLGSYEQYF; DNA: TGTGCCAGCAGCTTGGGACTGGGTTCCTACGAGCAGTACTTC; size: .; J: TRBJ2-7; V: TRBV5-4; D: .
CDR3: CASSLRQGARAQDTQYF; DNA: TGTGCCAGCTCACTACGACAGGGGGCACGGGCCCAAGATACGCAGTATTTT; size: .; J: TRBJ2-3; V: TRBV18; D: TRBD1
CDR3: CASSPWRADSGNTIYF; DNA: TGTGCCAGCAGCCCCTGGAGGGCCGACTCTGGAAACACCATATATTTT; size: .; J: TRBJ1-3; V: TRBV7-9; D: .
CDR3: CATSRASGVSTDTQYF; DNA: TGTGCCACCAGCAGAGCCTCGGGAGTCAGCACAGATACGCAGTATTTT; size: few; J: TRBJ2-3; V: TRBV15; D: .
CDR3: CSVLEPREEKLFF; DNA: TGCAGCGTTTTAGAACCCCGAGAGGAAAAACTGTTTTTT; size: .; J: TRBJ1-4; V: TRBV29-1; D: .
CDR3: CASRGQENEKLFF; DNA: TGTGCCAGCCGGGGACAGGAGAATGAAAAACTGTTTTTT; size: .; J: TRBJ1-4; V: TRBV12-3/TRBV12-4; D: TRBD1
CDR3: CASSYTGTAHNEQFF; DNA: TGTGCCAGCAGTTACACCGGGACAGCACACAATGAGCAGTTCTTC; size: .; J: TRBJ2-1; V: TRBV6-6; D: TRBD1
CDR3: CASSDYRGENQPQHF; DNA: TGTGCCAGCAGTGACTACAGGGGCGAAAATCAGCCCCAGCATTTT; size: once; J: TRBJ1-5; V: TRBV6-4; D: TRBD1
CDR3: CASSRPTGAFDEAFF; DNA: TGTGCCAGTAGTAGACCGACAGGGGCGTTCGATGAAGCTTTCTTT; size: .; J: TRBJ1-1; V: TRBV19; D: TRBD1
CDR3: CASSIDRFQPQHF; DNA: TGTGCCAGTAGTATAGACAGGTTCCAGCCCCAGCATTTT; size: .; J: TRBJ1-5; V: TRBV19; D: .
CDR3: CASSRGLDRADSPLHF; DNA: TGTGCCAGCAGCCGAGGCCTGGACAGGGCGGATTCACCCCTCCACTTT; size: .; J: TRBJ1-6; V: TRBV9; D: TRBD1
CDR3: CASSLLGDSSYEQYF; DNA: TGTGCCAGCAGCCTACTCGGGGACAGCTCCTACGAGCAGTACTTC; size: .; J: TRBJ2-7; V: TRBV6-2/TRBV6-3; D: TRBD1
CDR3: CASSLALAGGTDTQYF; DNA: TGCGCCAGCAGCTTGGCTCTAGCGGGAGGCACAGATACGCAGTATTTT; size: .; J: TRBJ2-3; V: TRBV5-1; D: TRBD2
CDR3: CASSELYEQYF; DNA: TGTGCCAGCAGTGAACTCTACGAGCAGTACTTC; size: .; J: TRBJ2-7; V: TRBV6-1; D: .
CDR3: CASSPNEKLFF; DNA: TGCGCCAGCAGCCCTAACGAAAAACTGTTTTTT; size: .; J: TRBJ1-4; V: TRBV4-1; D: .
CDR3: CASTVSGNTIYF; DNA: TGTGCCAGCACAGTATCTGGAAACACCATATATTTT; size: .; J: TRBJ1-3; V: TRBV12-3/TRBV12-4; D: .
CDR3: CATSESRSNQPQHF; DNA: TGTGCCACCAGTGAGTCCCGGAGCAATCAGCCCCAGCATTTT; size: .; J: TRBJ1-5; V: TRBV24-1; D: .
CDR3: CASGQAGGGYGYTF; DNA: TGTGCCAGTGGTCAGGCAGGGGGCGGCTATGGCTACACCTTC; size: .; J: TRBJ1-2; V: TRBV19; D: TRBD1